These 3 T cell receptor beta chains originate from one sample sequenced in a study of T cell responses to AZD1222 COVID-19 vaccine. Libraries were prepared by immunoSEQ multiplex PCR; TCRdb keeps only in-frame clonotypes and omits some of them. The sample records more than 100,000 clones, 85% to 90% being singletons. Sequenced material: peripheral blood, taken on day 0 of AZD1222 vaccination. The source of these receptors is an adult in good health.

The rearrangement joins TRBV12-3 or TRBV12-4 to TRBJ1-1; D possibly corresponds to TRBD1 (5 bases). This CDR3 is built from 13 residues. V lost 2 bases and J 4 bases, leaving 8 bases between the germline ends. The CDR3 nucleotides read TGTGCCAGCAGTTTATACGGGGGCACTGAAGCTTTCTTT. Its protein product is CASSLYGGTEAFF.

The chain uses TRBV6-5 and TRBJ1-1; 7 nucleotides align to TRBD1. V was clipped by 6 bases and J by 4 bases; unmatched bases: 2. The CDR3 runs 12 residues. Germline V CDR1 and CDR2: MNHEY, SVGAGI. The CDR3 nucleotides are TGTGCCAGCAGCAGGACAGGCACTGAAGCTTTCTTT. This encodes CASSRTGTEAFF.

The V and J genes are TRBV11-2 and TRBJ1-2; D not certain. Looked up from germline, CDR1 is SGHAT and CDR2 is FQNNGV. V was trimmed by 5 bases and J by 3 bases, leaving 19 bases between them. The length of the CDR3 is 16 residues. The CDR3 reads CASSNIQWEDHYGYTF. The CDR3 coding sequence is TGTGCCAGCAGCAACATTCAGTGGGAGGACCACTATGGCTACACCTTC.